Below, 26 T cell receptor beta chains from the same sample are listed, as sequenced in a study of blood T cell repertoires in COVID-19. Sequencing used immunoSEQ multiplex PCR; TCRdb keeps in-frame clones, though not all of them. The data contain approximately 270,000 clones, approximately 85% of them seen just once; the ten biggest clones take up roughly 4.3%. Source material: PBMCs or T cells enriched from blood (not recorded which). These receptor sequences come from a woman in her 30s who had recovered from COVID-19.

The DNA of the CDR3 is TGTGCCAGCAGCCTACCAGGGGGAGGAGAGACCCAGTACTTC. Translated, it gives CASSLPGGGETQYF. The J gene is TRBJ2-5, the V gene TRBV6-5; a weak D match, TRBD1 (7 bases). Germline V CDR1 and CDR2: MNHEY, SVGAGI. CDR3 length equals 14 residues. The ends were cut back, 6 bases at V and 4 bases at J, with 15 bases in the middle.

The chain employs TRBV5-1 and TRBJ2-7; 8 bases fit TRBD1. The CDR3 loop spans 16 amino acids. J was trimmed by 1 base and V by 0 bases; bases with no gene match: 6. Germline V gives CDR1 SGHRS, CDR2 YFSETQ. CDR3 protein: CASSLGRDRLSYEQYF. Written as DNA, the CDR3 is TGCGCCAGCAGCTTGGGCCGGGACAGGCTATCCTACGAGCAGTACTTC.

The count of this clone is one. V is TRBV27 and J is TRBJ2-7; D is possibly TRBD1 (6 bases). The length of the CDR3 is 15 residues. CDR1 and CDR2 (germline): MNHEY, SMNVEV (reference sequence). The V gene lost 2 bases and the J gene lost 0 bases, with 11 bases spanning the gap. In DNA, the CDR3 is TGTGCCAGCAGTTTACGCACAGGGAGCTCCTACGAGCAGTACTTC. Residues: CASSLRTGSSYEQYF.

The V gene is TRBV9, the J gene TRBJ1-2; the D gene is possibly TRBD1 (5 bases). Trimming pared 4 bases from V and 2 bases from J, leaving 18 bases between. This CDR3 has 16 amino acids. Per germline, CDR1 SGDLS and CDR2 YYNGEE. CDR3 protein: CASSPGAGRENYGYTF. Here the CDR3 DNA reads TGTGCCAGCAGCCCCGGGGCAGGGAGGGAAAACTATGGCTACACCTTC.

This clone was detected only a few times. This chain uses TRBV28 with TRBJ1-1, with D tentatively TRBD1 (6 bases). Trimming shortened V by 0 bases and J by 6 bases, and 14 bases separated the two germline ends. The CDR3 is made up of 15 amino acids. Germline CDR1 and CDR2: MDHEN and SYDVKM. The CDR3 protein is CASSLWTDRIAEAFF. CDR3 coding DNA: TGTGCCAGCAGTTTATGGACCGACAGGATCGCTGAAGCTTTCTTT.

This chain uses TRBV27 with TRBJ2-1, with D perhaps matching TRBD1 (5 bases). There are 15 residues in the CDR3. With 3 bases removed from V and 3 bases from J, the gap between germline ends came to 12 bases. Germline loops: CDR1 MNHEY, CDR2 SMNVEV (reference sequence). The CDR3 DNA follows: TGTGCCAGCAGTTTTGGAGACAGAAACTACAATGAGCAGTTCTTC. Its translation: CASSFGDRNYNEQFF.

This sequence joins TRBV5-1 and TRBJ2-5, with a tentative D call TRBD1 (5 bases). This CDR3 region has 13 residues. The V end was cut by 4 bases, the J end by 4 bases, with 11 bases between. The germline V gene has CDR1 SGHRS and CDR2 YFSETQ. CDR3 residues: CASSKSQGETQYF. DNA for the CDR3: TGCGCCAGCAGCAAGAGTCAGGGAGAGACCCAGTACTTC. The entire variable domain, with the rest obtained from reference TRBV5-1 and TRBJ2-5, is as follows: KAGVTQTPRYLIKTRGQQVTLSCSPISGHRSVSWYQQTPGQGLQFLFEYFSETQRNKGNFPGRFSGRQFSNSRSEMNVSTLELGDSALYLCASSKSQGETQYFGPGTRLLVL.

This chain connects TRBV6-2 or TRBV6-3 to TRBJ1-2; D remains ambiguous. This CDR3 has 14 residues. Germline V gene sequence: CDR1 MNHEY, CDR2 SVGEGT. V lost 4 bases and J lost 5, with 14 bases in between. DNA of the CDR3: TGTGCCAGCAGTTCTACCGACACGGTATATGGCTACACCTTC. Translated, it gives CASSSTDTVYGYTF.

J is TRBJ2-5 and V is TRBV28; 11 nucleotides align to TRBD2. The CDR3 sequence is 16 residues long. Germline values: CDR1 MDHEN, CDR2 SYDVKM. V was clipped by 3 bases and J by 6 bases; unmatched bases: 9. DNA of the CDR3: TGTGCCAGCAGTTTCCTACTAGCGGGAGTCCGGAAGACCCAGTACTTC. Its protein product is CASSFLLAGVRKTQYF.

CDR3 loop: CASSPPGASGNTIYF. The DNA of the CDR3 is TGTGCCAGCTCACCTCCAGGGGCTAGCGGAAACACCATATATTTT. This chain joins TRBV18 and TRBJ1-3, with D tentatively TRBD1 (6 bases). The CDR3 is 15 amino acids. Germline V gene data show CDR1 as KGHSH and CDR2 as LQKENI. The V and J ends lost 3 bases and 4 bases respectively, with 13 bases between them.

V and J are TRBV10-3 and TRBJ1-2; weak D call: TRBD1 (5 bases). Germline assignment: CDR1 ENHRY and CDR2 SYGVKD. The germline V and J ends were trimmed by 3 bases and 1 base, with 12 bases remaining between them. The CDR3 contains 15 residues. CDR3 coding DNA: TGTGCCATCAGTGATGGATCGGGGGGTAACTATGGCTACACCTTC. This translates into CAISDGSGGNYGYTF.

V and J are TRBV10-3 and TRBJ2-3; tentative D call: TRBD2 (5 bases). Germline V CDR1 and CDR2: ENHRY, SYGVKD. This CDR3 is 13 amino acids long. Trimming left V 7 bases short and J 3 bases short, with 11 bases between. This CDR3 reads CAITLRETDTQYF. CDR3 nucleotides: TGTGCCATCACTTTAAGGGAGACAGATACGCAGTATTTT.

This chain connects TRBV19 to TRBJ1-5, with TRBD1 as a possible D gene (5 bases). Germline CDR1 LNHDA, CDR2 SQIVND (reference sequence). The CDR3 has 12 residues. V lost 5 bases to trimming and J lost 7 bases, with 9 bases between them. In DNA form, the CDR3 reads TGTGCCAGTAGTGTTGCAGGGCAGCCCCAGCATTTT. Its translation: CASSVAGQPQHF.

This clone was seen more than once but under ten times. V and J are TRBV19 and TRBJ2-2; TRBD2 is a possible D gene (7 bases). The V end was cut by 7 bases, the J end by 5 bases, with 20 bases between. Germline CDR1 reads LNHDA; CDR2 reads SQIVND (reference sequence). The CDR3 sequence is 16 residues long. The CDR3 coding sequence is TGTGCCAGTACCCGGCGGGGGACACGGAATACCGGGGAGCTGTTTTTT. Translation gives CASTRRGTRNTGELFF.

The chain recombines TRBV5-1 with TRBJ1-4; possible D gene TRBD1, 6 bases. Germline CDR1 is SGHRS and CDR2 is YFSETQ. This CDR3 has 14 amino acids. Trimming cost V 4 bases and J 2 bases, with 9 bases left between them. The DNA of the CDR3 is TGCGCCAGCAGCGTGGACAGCACTAATGAAAAACTGTTTTTT. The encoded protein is CASSVDSTNEKLFF.

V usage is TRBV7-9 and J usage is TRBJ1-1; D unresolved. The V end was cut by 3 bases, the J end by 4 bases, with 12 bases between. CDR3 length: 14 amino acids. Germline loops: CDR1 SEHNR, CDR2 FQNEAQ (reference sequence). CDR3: CASSLGVGSTEAFF. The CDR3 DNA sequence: TGTGCCAGCAGCTTGGGCGTCGGCTCCACTGAAGCTTTCTTT.

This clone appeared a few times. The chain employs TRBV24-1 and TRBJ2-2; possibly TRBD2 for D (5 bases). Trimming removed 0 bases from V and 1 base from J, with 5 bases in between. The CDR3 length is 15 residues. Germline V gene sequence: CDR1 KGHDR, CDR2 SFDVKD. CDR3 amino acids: CATSDLAGNTGELFF. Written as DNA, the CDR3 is TGTGCCACCAGTGATTTGGCGGGGAACACCGGGGAGCTGTTTTTT.

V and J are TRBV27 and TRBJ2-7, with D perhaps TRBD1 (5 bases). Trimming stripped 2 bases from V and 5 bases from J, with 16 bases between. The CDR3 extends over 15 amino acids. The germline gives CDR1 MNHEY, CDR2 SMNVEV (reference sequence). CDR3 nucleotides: TGTGCCAGCAGTTTAAGGCCCAGGGTTCTTCACGAGCAGTACTTC. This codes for CASSLRPRVLHEQYF.

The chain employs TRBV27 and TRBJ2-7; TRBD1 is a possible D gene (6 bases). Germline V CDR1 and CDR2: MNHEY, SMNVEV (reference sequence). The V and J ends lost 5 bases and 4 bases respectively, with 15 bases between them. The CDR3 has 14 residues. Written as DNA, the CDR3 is TGTGCCAGCAGTCCCACAGGGTGGGAATACGAGCAGTACTTC. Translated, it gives CASSPTGWEYEQYF.

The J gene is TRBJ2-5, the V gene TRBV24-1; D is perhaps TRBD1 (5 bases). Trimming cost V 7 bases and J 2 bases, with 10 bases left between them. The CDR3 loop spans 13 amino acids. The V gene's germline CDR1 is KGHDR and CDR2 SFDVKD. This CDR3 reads CATSPTAQETQYF. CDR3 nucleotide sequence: TGTGCCACCAGCCCGACAGCACAAGAGACCCAGTACTTC.

CDR3 nucleotide sequence: TGCGCCAGCAGTCAATATATGTTGACAGGGCTATACTATGGCTACACCTTC. Translated, it gives CASSQYMLTGLYYGYTF. The chain is built from TRBV23-1 and TRBJ1-2, with 7 positions matching TRBD1. TRBV23-1 is an open reading frame, and its role is uncertain. V lost 1 base and J lost 3; bases outside the gene matches: 11. The CDR3 is 17 residues long.

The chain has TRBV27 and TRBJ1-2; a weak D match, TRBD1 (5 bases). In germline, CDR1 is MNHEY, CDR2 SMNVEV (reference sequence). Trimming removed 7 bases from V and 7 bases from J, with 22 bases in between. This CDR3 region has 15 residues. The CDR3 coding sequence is TGTGCCAGCACGGGGAGGGGTCCGTCATTAGGTGGCTACACCTTC. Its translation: CASTGRGPSLGGYTF.

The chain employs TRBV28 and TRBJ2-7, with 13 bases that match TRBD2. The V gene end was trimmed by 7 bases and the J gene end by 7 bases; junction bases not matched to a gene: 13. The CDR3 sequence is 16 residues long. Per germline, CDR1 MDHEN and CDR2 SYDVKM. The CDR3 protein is CASTPIGLAGEGEQYF. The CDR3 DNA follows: TGTGCCAGCACCCCGATCGGACTAGCGGGAGAGGGAGAGCAGTACTTC.

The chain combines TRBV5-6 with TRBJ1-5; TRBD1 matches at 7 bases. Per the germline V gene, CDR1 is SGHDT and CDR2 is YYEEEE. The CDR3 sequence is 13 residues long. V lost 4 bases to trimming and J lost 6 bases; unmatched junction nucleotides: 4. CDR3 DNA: TGTGCCAGCAGCCGACAGGGTCTTCAGCCCCAGCATTTT. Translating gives CASSRQGLQPQHF.

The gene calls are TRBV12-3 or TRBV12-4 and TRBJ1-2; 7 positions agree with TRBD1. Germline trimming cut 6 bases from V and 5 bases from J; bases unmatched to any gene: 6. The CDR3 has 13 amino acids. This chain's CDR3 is CASRPSDRYGYTF. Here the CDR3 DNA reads TGTGCCAGCAGACCCTCGGACAGGTATGGCTACACCTTC.

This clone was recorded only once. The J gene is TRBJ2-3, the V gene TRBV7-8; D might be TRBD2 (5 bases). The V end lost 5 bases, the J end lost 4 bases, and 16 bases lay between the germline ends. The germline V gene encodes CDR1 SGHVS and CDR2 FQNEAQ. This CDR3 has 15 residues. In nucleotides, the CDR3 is TGTGCCAGCAGCCCTCATCCGGGAAGCGCAGATACGCAGTATTTT. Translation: CASSPHPGSADTQYF.